These 5 T cell receptor beta chains were sequenced from one sample in a study of T-cell memory formation after mild COVID-19. TCRdb independently ran MiXCR on the 5' RACE reads; one entry per CDR3 protein. The repertoire has 550,000 to 600,000 distinct CDR3 sequences, roughly a sixth of them found once; the top ten carry roughly 7.7%. The sequencing input was PBMCs or a T cell subset sorted from them (not recorded which). Receptors originate from an adult woman who had mild COVID-19 (a few samples of this study predate the infection). Cell type and time point are not known.

This clonotype was found a few times. The chain carries TRBV4-3 and TRBJ2-7, with D possibly being TRBD1 or TRBD2 (5 bases each). This CDR3 comprises 15 residues. Trimming removed 4 bases at V and 0 bases at J, with 13 bases between. Germline V CDR1 and CDR2: LGHNA, YSLEER. CDR3 nucleotide sequence: TGCGCCAGCAGCCCGAACGCAGGGAGCTCCTACGAGCAGTACTTC. Amino acids: CASSPNAGSSYEQYF.

J is TRBJ2-5 and V is TRBV30; D remains unclear. V lost 5 bases, J lost 3 bases, and 16 bases lay in between. CDR3 size: 14 residues. The germline gives CDR1 GTSNPN, CDR2 SVGIG (reference sequence). The CDR3 nucleotides read TGTGCCTGGTCCCTTGGAGCGATCGAAGAGACCCAGTACTTC. Its translation is CAWSLGAIEETQYF.

This clonotype was recorded a few times. The rearrangement uses TRBV6-2 or TRBV6-3 and TRBJ1-1, with D perhaps matching TRBD1 (5 bases). Trimming removed 3 bases at V and 0 bases at J, with 14 bases between. Per germline, CDR1 MNHEY and CDR2 SVGEGT. The CDR3 totals 16 residues. The CDR3 here is CASSYRRAGMNTEAFF. For the CDR3, the DNA is TGTGCCAGCAGTTATCGGAGGGCAGGGATGAACACTGAAGCTTTCTTT.

This clonotype was detected only a few times. The chain uses TRBV5-6 and TRBJ1-1, with 8 nucleotides matching TRBD1. The germline CDR1 and CDR2 sequences are SGHDT and YYEEEE. The CDR3 runs to 13 residues. Germline trimming cut 3 bases from V and 10 bases from J; bases unmatched to any gene: 8. Here the CDR3 DNA reads TGTGCCAGCAGCTCTTTGGACAGGGTGGGAGCTTTCTTT. It codes for CASSSLDRVGAFF.

CDR3 sequence (DNA): TGCAGTGCCCATACCGGGACAGGGTCCTACAATGAGCAGTTCTTC. It specifies CSAHTGTGSYNEQFF. V usage is TRBV20-1 and J usage is TRBJ2-1; 9 bases match TRBD1. Trimming cost V 6 bases and J 1 base; bases outside gene matches: 7. Per the germline V gene, CDR1 is DFQATT and CDR2 is SNEGSKA (reference sequence). This CDR3 region has 15 residues.